The 27 T cell receptor beta chains below come from one sample, sequenced in a study of cytomegalovirus exposure and HLA in healthy donors. PCR primers comprised 60 Vbeta and 13 Jbeta primers. The repertoire was sequenced with immunoSEQ multiplex PCR; TCRdb's copy has only in-frame clones and lacks some. The sample consists of over 100,000 clones, roughly four fifths of them appearing once. The sample taken for sequencing was PBMCs. These receptors were collected from a woman in her 30s in good health and CMV-seropositive.

The genes are TRBV5-5 and TRBJ1-2; TRBD1 matches 10 bases. The CDR3 totals 17 residues. The J segment lost 0 bases and the V segment lost 4 bases, leaving 9 bases of the junction unmatched. In germline, CDR1 is SGHKS, CDR2 YYEKEE (reference sequence). CDR3 sequence: CASSPRTGGTTNYGYTF. The CDR3 nucleotides read TGTGCCAGCAGCCCGAGGACAGGGGGGACGACTAACTATGGCTACACCTTC.

The J gene is TRBJ1-1, the V gene TRBV5-1; maybe TRBD1 (6 bases). V was clipped by 0 bases and J by 1 base, with 13 bases between them. Germline loops: CDR1 SGHRS, CDR2 YFSETQ. The CDR3 spans 16 residues. The CDR3 loop reads CASSLAGAGANTEAFF. DNA of the CDR3: TGCGCCAGCAGCTTGGCCGGGGCAGGGGCGAACACTGAAGCTTTCTTT.

The chain couples TRBV5-4 to TRBJ2-7; 8 nucleotides match TRBD2. This CDR3 comprises 14 residues. V was clipped by 4 bases and J by 2 bases; unmatched bases: 5. Germline loops: CDR1 SGHNT, CDR2 YYREEE (reference sequence). The CDR3 protein is CASSGSGDPYEQYF. The CDR3 coding sequence is TGTGCCAGCAGCGGTAGCGGGGATCCCTACGAGCAGTACTTC.

The chain combines TRBV20-1 with TRBJ2-5; D remains unclear. Trimming removed 0 bases at V and 4 bases at J, with 3 bases between. The CDR3 contains 11 residues. CDR1 and CDR2 from the germline V gene are DFQATT and SNEGSKA (reference sequence). The DNA of the CDR3 is TGCAGTGCTAGAGAACTAGAGACCCAGTACTTC. Protein: CSARELETQYF.

The chain joins TRBV21-1 to TRBJ1-5. TRBV21-1 is given as a pseudogene. The CDR3 consists of 14 residues. The CDR3 loop reads CASSKDSGYQPQHF. The CDR3 region has the DNA TGTGCCAGCAGCAAAGATTCCGGGTACCAGCCCCAGCATTTT.

This chain links TRBV7-3 with TRBJ1-4, with 8 bases fitting TRBD1. V gave up 11 bases and J gave up 3 bases; unmatched junction bases: 17. Germline V lookup: CDR1 SGHTA, CDR2 FQGTGA. This CDR3 contains 17 residues. The CDR3 nucleotides are TGTGCCTACTATGAACCCGGGACAGGACTACCTAATGAAAAACTGTTTTTT. Residues: CAYYEPGTGLPNEKLFF.

The chain couples TRBV7-2 to TRBJ2-7; a possible D gene is TRBD1 (6 bases). Germline assignment: CDR1 SGHTA and CDR2 FQGNSA. The V end lost 5 bases, the J end lost 7 bases, and 15 bases lay between the germline ends. The CDR3 totals 13 residues. This CDR3 reads CASSLDSPKEQYF. CDR3 in DNA: TGTGCCAGCAGCCTGGACAGCCCCAAGGAGCAGTACTTC.

This rearrangement joins TRBV9 to TRBJ2-2, with 9 bases identical to TRBD2. The length of the CDR3 is 17 residues. The germline CDR1 and CDR2 sequences are SGDLS and YYNGEE. V was clipped by 4 bases and J by 5 bases; unmatched bases: 12. The CDR3 DNA is TGTGCCAGCAGCCCTTGGGGTGGTAGCGGGGGAACCGGGGAGCTGTTTTTT. Translating it yields CASSPWGGSGGTGELFF.

The chain links TRBV2 to TRBJ1-1; possibly TRBD1 for D (6 bases). The CDR3 totals 15 residues. Germline V lookup: CDR1 SNHLY, CDR2 FYNNEI. Trimming left V 9 bases short and J 0 bases short, with 17 bases between. Here the CDR3 DNA reads TGTGCCAGTACTGGGGGGGCAGATATGAACACTGAAGCTTTCTTT. The encoded protein is CASTGGADMNTEAFF.

The chain uses TRBV7-9 and TRBJ1-5; perhaps TRBD1 as D (6 bases). CDR1 is SEHNR, CDR2 FQNEAQ, per germline (reference sequence). This CDR3 region has 13 residues. The CDR3 DNA reads as TGTGCTATCTCAGGGGCAGGGGATCAGCCCCAGCATTTT. Encoded protein: CAISGAGDQPQHF.

The genes are TRBV6-5 and TRBJ2-5; 11 bases line up with TRBD2. V was clipped by 6 bases and J by 4 bases; unmatched bases: 4. Germline loops: CDR1 MNHEY, CDR2 SVGAGI. CDR3 size: 14 residues. The CDR3 region has the DNA TGTGCCAGCAGCTACGGGACTAGCGGAGAGACCCAGTACTTC. Translating gives CASSYGTSGETQYF.

This chain connects TRBV5-1 to TRBJ2-7; 8 bases align to TRBD1. Germline V gives CDR1 SGHRS, CDR2 YFSETQ. V lost 0 bases to trimming and J lost 6 bases; unmatched junction nucleotides: 5. This CDR3 has 14 residues. CDR3 in DNA: TGCGCCAGCAGCTTGGGGGACAGGTGGTCCGAGCAGTACTTC. Protein sequence: CASSLGDRWSEQYF. Using reference TRBV5-1 and TRBJ2-7 for the parts outside the CDR3, the full variable domain is KAGVTQTPRYLIKTRGQQVTLSCSPISGHRSVSWYQQTPGQGLQFLFEYFSETQRNKGNFPGRFSGRQFSNSRSEMNVSTLELGDSALYLCASSLGDRWSEQYFGPGTRLTVT.

The chain employs TRBV6-5 and TRBJ2-7; no firm D call. Germline V gene lookup returns CDR1 MNHEY and CDR2 SVGAGI. The CDR3 runs 15 residues. Trimming took 6 bases from V and 4 from J, leaving 19 bases between them. The DNA for the CDR3 is TGTGCCAGCAGCCGGAGTAGAACTTCAATTTACGAGCAGTACTTC. Its translation: CASSRSRTSIYEQYF.

The V call is TRBV28, the J call TRBJ2-7; the D gene is possibly TRBD2 (7 bases). The CDR3 contains 16 residues. The germline V gene encodes CDR1 MDHEN and CDR2 SYDVKM. V was pared by 8 bases and J by 3 bases, with 23 bases between. As DNA, the CDR3 is TGTGCCAGCCCACCACCCGGGGGGCCTGCCCGCTACGAGCAGTACTTC. Its protein product is CASPPPGGPARYEQYF. Together with reference TRBV28 and TRBJ2-7, the CDR3 gives the full variable domain: DVKVTQSSRYLVKRTGEKVFLECVQDMDHENMFWYRQDPGLGLRLIYFSYDVKMKEKGDIPEGYSVSREKKERFSLILESASTNQTSMYLCASPPPGGPARYEQYFGPGTRLTVT.

The CDR3 DNA reads as TGTGCTAGTGGTTCGGGAGATGGGATGGGCACTGAAGCTTTCTTT. Translation gives CASGSGDGMGTEAFF. The rearrangement joins TRBV12-5 to TRBJ1-1; the D is unclear. CDR1 and CDR2 (germline): LGHNT, FRNRAP. The CDR3 extends over 15 amino acids. V was clipped by 4 bases and J by 4 bases, with 16 bases between them.

A remark on this clone: The germline gene is not matched at one end of the junction; a read error may be the cause. V is TRBV18 and J is TRBJ2-7; 7 bases agree with TRBD1. The CDR3 is 15 amino acids. Germline CDR1 is KGHSH and CDR2 is LQKENI. CDR3 in DNA: TGTGCCGGCTCACCGAGGGACAGCTACTCCTACGAGCAGTACTTC. Translation gives CAGSPRDSYSYEQYF.

The CDR3 DNA sequence: TGTGCCAGCTCAGCGCCCCCTGAAAAACTGTTTTTT. Translating gives CASSAPPEKLFF. The rearrangement links TRBV18 to TRBJ1-4; D uncertain. The V end lost 5 bases, the J end lost 7 bases, and 8 bases lay between the germline ends. Germline CDR1 and CDR2: KGHSH and LQKENI. The CDR3 has 12 amino acids. Full variable domain (missing parts from reference TRBV18 and TRBJ1-4): NAGVMQNPRHLVRRRGQEARLRCSPMKGHSHVYWYRQLPEEGLKFMVYLQKENIIDESGMPKERFSAEFPKEGPSILRIQQVVRGDSAAYFCASSAPPEKLFFGSGTQLSVL.

A single count supports this clone. This chain joins TRBV28 and TRBJ1-1, with TRBD1 as a possible D gene (6 bases). V gave up 6 bases and J gave up 3 bases, with 17 bases separating them. Germline values: CDR1 MDHEN, CDR2 SYDVKM. The CDR3 loop spans 15 amino acids. The CDR3 is CASRHASGGHTEAFF. The DNA of the CDR3 is TGTGCCAGCAGACACGCATCCGGGGGGCACACTGAAGCTTTCTTT.

This clone was observed a handful of times. This chain connects TRBV5-6 to TRBJ1-5; 9 bases align to TRBD1. The CDR3 is 16 residues long. Germline CDR1 SGHDT, CDR2 YYEEEE. The V gene end was trimmed by 3 bases and the J gene end by 0 bases; junction bases not matched to a gene: 4. CDR3 sequence: CASSSTGGLSNQPQHF. CDR3 in DNA: TGTGCCAGCAGCTCAACAGGGGGCCTTAGCAATCAGCCCCAGCATTTT.

In its sample, this clone was seen once. The chain is built from TRBV27 and TRBJ2-7, with 8 bases fitting TRBD2. V shed 4 bases, J shed 4 bases, and the junction held 12 bases outside the gene matches. The CDR3 has 16 residues. From germline, CDR1 is MNHEY and CDR2 SMNVEV (reference sequence). CDR3 sequence reads: CASSYRSGGGRYEQYF. CDR3 DNA sequence: TGTGCCAGCAGTTACCGTTCCGGGGGGGGTCGGTACGAGCAGTACTTC.

This sequence joins TRBV28 and TRBJ1-5, with TRBD1 as a possible D gene (5 bases). With 0 bases removed from V and 2 bases from J, the gap between germline ends came to 14 bases. This CDR3 has 17 residues. Germline CDR1 MDHEN, CDR2 SYDVKM. CDR3 region: CASSLWDGTLGNQPQHF. CDR3 DNA sequence: TGTGCCAGCAGTTTATGGGACGGGACTTTGGGCAATCAGCCCCAGCATTTT.

The rearrangement joins TRBV4-3 to TRBJ2-3, with 8 positions matching TRBD2. There are 17 residues in the CDR3. Germline loops: CDR1 LGHNA, CDR2 YSLEER. J gave up 3 bases and V 4 bases, and 12 bases lay outside the gene matches. The CDR3 nucleotides are TGCGCCAGCAGCCGCGTACTAGTAGCGGGGAATACAGATACGCAGTATTTT. It specifies CASSRVLVAGNTDTQYF.

The CDR3 here is CASSTGSNEKLFF. CDR3 nucleotide sequence: TGTGCCAGCAGTACCGGGAGTAATGAAAAACTGTTTTTT. The rearrangement joins TRBV28 to TRBJ1-4, with D uncertain. Trimming removed 5 bases at V and 4 bases at J, with 8 bases between. CDR1 is MDHEN and CDR2 is SYDVKM in the germline V gene. The CDR3 spans 13 residues.

The chain combines TRBV27 with TRBJ1-6, with TRBD1 as a possible D gene (5 bases). Germline CDR1 is MNHEY and CDR2 is SMNVEV (reference sequence). This CDR3 has 15 amino acids. The V gene lost 4 bases and the J gene lost 6 bases, with 13 bases spanning the gap. DNA of the CDR3: TGTGCCAGCAGTTACCTGGACACAGCTAATTCACCCCTCCACTTT. Amino acid sequence: CASSYLDTANSPLHF.

This chain uses TRBV7-8 with TRBJ2-7; possible D gene TRBD2, 5 bases. Trimming took off 5 bases at V and 4 bases at J, with 15 bases between the two ends. This CDR3 is 14 amino acids long. The germline gives CDR1 SGHVS, CDR2 FQNEAQ. The CDR3 reads CASSPPGKTYEQYF. DNA for the CDR3: TGTGCCAGCAGCCCACCCGGGAAGACGTACGAGCAGTACTTC.

V is TRBV7-2 and J is TRBJ2-3; perhaps TRBD1 as D (6 bases). The CDR3 length is 15 residues. CDR1 and CDR2 (germline): SGHTA, FQGNSA. Trimming stripped 10 bases from V and 0 bases from J, with 17 bases between. The CDR3 sequence is CATQGLVSSTDTQYF. The CDR3 DNA sequence: TGTGCCACCCAGGGGCTTGTATCTAGCACAGATACGCAGTATTTT.

This chain uses TRBV7-9 with TRBJ2-3, with 13 bases identical to TRBD2. The junction had 7 bases not matched to a gene; V was cut back by 2 bases and J by 2 bases. Looked up from germline, CDR1 is SEHNR and CDR2 is FQNEAQ (reference sequence). This CDR3 has 18 residues. The CDR3 loop reads CASSLRGTSGASTDTQYF. Here the CDR3 DNA reads TGTGCCAGCAGCTTACGGGGGACTAGCGGGGCCTCCACAGATACGCAGTATTTT.